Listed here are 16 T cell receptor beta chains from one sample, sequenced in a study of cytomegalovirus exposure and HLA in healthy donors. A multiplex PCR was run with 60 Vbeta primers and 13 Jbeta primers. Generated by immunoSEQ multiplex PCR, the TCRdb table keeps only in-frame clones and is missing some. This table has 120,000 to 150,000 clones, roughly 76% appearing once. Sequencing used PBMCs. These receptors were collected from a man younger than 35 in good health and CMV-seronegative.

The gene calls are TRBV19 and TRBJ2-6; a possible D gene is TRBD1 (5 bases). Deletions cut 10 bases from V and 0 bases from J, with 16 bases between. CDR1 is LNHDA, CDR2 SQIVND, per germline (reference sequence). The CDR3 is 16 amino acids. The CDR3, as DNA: TGTGCCACCGACTCGGCAGGGTACTCTGGGGCCAACGTCCTGACTTTC. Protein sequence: CATDSAGYSGANVLTF.

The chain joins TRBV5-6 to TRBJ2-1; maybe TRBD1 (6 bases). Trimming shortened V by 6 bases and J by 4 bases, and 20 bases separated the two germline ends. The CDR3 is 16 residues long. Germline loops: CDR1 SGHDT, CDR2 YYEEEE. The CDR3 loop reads CASILSPPGVYNEQFF. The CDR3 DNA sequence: TGTGCCAGCATTCTAAGTCCCCCAGGGGTATACAATGAGCAGTTCTTC.

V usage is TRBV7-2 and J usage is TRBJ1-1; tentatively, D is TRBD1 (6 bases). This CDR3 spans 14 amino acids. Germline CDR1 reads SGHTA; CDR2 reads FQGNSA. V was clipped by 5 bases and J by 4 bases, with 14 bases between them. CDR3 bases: TGTGCCAGCAGCCTGGGTGGGGGGGCCACTGAAGCTTTCTTT. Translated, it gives CASSLGGGATEAFF.

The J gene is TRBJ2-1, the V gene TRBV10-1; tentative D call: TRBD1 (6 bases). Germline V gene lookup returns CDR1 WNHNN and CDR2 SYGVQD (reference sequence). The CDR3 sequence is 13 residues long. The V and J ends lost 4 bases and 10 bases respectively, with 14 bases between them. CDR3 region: CASSVLDSSEQFF. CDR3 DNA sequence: TGCGCCAGCAGTGTGTTGGACAGTTCCGAGCAGTTCTTC.

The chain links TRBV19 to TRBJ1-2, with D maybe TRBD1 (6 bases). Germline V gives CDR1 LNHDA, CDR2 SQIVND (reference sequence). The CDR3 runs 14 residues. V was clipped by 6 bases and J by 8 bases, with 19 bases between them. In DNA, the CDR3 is TGTGCCAGTAGCCGGGACACCGATTCATCGGGCTACACCTTC. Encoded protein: CASSRDTDSSGYTF.

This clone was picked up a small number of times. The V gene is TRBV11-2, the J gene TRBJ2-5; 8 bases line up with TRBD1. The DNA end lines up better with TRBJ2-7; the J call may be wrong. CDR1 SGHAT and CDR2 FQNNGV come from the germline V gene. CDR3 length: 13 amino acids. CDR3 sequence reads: CASSQGQVYEQYF. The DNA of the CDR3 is TGTGCCAGCAGCCAGGGACAGGTCTACGAGCAGTACTTC.

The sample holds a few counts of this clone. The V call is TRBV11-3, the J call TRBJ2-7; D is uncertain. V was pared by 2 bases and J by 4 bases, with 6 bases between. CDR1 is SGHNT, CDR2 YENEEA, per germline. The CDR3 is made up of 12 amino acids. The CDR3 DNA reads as TGTGCCAGCAGCTTACGCCGGTACGAGCAGTACTTC. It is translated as CASSLRRYEQYF. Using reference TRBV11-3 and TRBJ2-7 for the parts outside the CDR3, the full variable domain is EAGVVQSPRYKIIEKKQPVAFWCNPISGHNTLYWYLQNLGQGPELLIRYENEEAVDDSQLPKDRFSAERLKGVDSTLKIQPAELGDSAVYLCASSLRRYEQYFGPGTRLTVT.

CDR3 region: CASSILRLLHDDSMDTEAFF. The CDR3 DNA is TGTGCCAGTAGTATTCTCAGACTGCTCCACGACGACTCCATGGACACTGAAGCTTTCTTT. This rearrangement joins TRBV19 to TRBJ1-1; no clear D. CDR3 length: 20 residues. The V end lost 3 bases, the J end lost 3 bases, and 29 bases lay between the germline ends. Germline V lookup: CDR1 LNHDA, CDR2 SQIVND (reference sequence).

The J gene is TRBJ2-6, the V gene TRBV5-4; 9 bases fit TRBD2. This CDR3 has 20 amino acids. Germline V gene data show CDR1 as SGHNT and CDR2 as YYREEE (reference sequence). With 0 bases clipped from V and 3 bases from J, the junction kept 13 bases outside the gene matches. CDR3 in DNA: TGTGCCAGCAGCTTGGTTGGTACGGCGGGGGGGCACAGTGGGGCCAACGTCCTGACTTTC. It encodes CASSLVGTAGGHSGANVLTF. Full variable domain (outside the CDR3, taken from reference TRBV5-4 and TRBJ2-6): ETGVTQSPTHLIKTRGQQVTLRCSSQSGHNTVSWYQQALGQGPQFIFQYYREEENGRGNFPPRFSGLQFPNYSSELNVNALELDDSALYLCASSLVGTAGGHSGANVLTFGAGSRLTVL.

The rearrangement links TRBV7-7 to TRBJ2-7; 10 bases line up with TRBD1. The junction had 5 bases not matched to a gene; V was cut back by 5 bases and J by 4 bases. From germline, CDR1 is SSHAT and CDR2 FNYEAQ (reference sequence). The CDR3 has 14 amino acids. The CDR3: CASSRGTGAYEQYF. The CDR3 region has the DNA TGTGCCAGCAGCCGCGGGACAGGGGCGTACGAGCAGTACTTC.

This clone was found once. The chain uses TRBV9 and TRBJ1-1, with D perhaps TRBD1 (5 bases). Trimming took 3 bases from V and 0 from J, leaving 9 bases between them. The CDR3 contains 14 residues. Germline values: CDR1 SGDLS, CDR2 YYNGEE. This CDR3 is CASSGRTLNTEAFF. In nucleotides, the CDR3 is TGTGCCAGCAGCGGTAGGACATTGAACACTGAAGCTTTCTTT.

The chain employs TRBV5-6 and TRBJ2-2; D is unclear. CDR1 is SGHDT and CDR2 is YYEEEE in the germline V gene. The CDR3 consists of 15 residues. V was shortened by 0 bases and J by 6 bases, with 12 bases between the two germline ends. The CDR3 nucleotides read TGTGCCAGCAGCTTGGTTGATGAGGTTGCCGGGGAGCTGTTTTTT. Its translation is CASSLVDEVAGELFF.

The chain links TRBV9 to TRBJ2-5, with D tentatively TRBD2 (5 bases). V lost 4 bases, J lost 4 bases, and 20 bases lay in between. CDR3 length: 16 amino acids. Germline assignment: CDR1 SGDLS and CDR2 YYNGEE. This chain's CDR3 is CASSPSPTSYTETQYF. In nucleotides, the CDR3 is TGTGCCAGCAGCCCAAGTCCTACTAGTTACACAGAGACCCAGTACTTC.

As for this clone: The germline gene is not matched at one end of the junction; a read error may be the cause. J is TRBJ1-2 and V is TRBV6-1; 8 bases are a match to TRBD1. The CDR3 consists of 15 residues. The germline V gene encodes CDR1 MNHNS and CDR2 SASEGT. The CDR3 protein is CASGESRGQAYGYTF. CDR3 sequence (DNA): TGTGCCAGCGGTGAATCTCGGGGACAGGCCTATGGCTACACCTTC.

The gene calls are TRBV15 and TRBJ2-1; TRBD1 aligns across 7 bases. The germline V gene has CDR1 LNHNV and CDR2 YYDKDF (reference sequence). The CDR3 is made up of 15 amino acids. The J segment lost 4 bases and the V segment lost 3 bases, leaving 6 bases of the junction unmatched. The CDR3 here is CATSSLGRGYNEQFF. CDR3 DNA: TGTGCCACCAGCAGTCTCGGCAGGGGGTACAATGAGCAGTTCTTC. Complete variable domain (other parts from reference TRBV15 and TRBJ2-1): DAMVIQNPRYQVTQFGKPVTLSCSQTLNHNVMYWYQQKSSQAPKLLFHYYDKDFNNEADTPDNFQSRRPNTSFCFLDIRSPGLGDTAMYLCATSSLGRGYNEQFFGPGTRLTVL.

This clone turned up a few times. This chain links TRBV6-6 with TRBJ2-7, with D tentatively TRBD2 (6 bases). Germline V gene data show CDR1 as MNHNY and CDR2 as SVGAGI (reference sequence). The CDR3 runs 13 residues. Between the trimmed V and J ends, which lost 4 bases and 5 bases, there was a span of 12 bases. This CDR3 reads CASSWGESNEQYF. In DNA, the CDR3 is TGTGCCAGCAGTTGGGGGGAAAGTAACGAGCAGTACTTC.